The entry that follows covers one TCR beta chain sequence. Its antigen is currently unknown. A clone one base away is much larger, so this may be a read error. The sample comes from a study of blood T cells in healthy people across ages. Combining a sample-barcoded 5' primer with a J-beta primer mix, a second PCR ran for roughly 7 to 11 cycles. Researchers report that a template-switch adaptor with 12 random nucleotides tagged each cDNA molecule. TCRdb re-derived calls from the 5' RACE reads in MiXCR, one entry per CDR3 protein. This table holds roughly 830,000 distinct CDR3 sequences, 62% found once. Study-wide results and caveats: Aged donors had fewer naive CD4+ cells and lower diversity than long-lived donors.

Donors each provided roughly 10 milliliters of peripheral blood. The CDR3 covers 15 residues. The junction had 11 bases not matched to a gene; V was cut back by 2 bases and J by 13 bases. Germline V CDR1 and CDR2: SGHRS, YFSETQ. This rearrangement joins TRBV5-1 to TRBJ2-4, with 11 bases matching TRBD2. The source of this sequence is a man in his thirties or forties in good health. Sequenced material: blood. In nucleotides, the CDR3 is TGCGCCAGCAGCTTTGTCCTAGCGGGGGGAAATGAGCAGTACTTC. This codes for CASSFVLAGGNEQYF.